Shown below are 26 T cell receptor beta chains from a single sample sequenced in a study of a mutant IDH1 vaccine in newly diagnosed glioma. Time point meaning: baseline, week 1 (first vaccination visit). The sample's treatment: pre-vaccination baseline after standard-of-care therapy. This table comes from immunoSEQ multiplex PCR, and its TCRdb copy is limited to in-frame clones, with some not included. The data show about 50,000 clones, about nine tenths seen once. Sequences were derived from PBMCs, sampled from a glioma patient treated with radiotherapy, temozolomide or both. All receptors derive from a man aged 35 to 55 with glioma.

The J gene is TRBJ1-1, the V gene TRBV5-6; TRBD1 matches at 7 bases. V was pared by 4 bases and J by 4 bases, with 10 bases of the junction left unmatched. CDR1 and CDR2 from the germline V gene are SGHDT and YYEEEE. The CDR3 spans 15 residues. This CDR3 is CASSHFRGTGTEAFF. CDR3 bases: TGTGCCAGCAGCCACTTCAGGGGGACGGGCACTGAAGCTTTCTTT.

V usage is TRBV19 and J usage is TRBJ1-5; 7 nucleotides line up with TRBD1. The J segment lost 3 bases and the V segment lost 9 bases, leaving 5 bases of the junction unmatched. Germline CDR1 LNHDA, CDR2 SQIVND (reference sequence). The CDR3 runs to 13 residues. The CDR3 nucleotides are TGTGCCAGCCACAGGGGCCCCAATCAGCCCCAGCATTTT. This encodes CASHRGPNQPQHF.

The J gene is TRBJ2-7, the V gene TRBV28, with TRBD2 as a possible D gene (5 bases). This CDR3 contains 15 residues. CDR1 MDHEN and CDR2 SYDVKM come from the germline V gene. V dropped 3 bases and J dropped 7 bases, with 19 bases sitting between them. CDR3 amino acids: CASSLPQRLLREQYF. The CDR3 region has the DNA TGTGCCAGCAGTTTGCCGCAGCGGCTCCTTAGGGAGCAGTACTTC.

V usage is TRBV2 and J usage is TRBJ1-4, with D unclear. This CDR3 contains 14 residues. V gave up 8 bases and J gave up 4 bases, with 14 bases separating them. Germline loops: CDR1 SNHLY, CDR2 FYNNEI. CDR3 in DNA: TGTGCCAGCTGCATCAGGACCTTTAATGAAAAACTGTTTTTT. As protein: CASCIRTFNEKLFF.

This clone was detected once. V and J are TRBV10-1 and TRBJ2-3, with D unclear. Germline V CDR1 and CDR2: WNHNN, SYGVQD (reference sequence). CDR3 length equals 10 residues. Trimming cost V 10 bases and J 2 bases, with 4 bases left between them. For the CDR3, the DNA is TGCGCCAACAACACAGATACGCAGTATTTT. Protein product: CANNTDTQYF.

Here the CDR3 reads CASSFQGRVYEQYF. The CDR3 coding sequence is TGTGCCAGCAGCTTTCAGGGGAGGGTCTACGAGCAGTACTTC. The V call is TRBV13, the J call TRBJ2-7, with D tentatively TRBD2 (7 bases). Germline V lookup: CDR1 PRHDT, CDR2 FYEKMQ (reference sequence). Trimming stripped 3 bases from V and 3 bases from J, with 12 bases between. This CDR3 has 14 amino acids.

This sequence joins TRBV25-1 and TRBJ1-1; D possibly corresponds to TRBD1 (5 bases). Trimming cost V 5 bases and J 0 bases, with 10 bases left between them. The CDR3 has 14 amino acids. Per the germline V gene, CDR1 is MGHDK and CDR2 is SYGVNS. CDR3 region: CASSPGRLNTEAFF. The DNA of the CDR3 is TGTGCCAGCAGTCCGGGACGGTTGAACACTGAAGCTTTCTTT.

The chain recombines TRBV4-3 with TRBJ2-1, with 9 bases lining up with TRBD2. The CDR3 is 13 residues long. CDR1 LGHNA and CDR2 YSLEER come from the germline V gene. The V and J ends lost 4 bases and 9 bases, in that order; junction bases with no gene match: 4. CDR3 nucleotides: TGCGCCAGCAGCCCCGCGGGAGGGGTTGAGCAGTTCTTC. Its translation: CASSPAGGVEQFF.

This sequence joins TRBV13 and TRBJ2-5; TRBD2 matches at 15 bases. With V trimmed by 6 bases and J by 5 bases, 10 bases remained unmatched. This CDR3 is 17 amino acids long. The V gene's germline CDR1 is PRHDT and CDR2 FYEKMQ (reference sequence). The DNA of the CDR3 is TGTGCCAGCAGTCCCCCGGGACTAGCGGGAGGCGGCGAGACCCAGTACTTC. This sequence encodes CASSPPGLAGGGETQYF.

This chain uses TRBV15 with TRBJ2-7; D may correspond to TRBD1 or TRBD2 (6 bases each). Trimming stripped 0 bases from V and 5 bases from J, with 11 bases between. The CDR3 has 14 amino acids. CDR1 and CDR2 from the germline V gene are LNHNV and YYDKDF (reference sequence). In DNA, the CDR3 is TGTGCCACCAGCAGAGACAGGGGAGGCCACGAGCAGTACTTC. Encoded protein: CATSRDRGGHEQYF.

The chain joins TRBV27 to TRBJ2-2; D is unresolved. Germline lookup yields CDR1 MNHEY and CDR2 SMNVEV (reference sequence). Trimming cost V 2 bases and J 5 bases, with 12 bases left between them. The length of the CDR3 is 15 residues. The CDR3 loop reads CASSLGLARTGELFF. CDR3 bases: TGTGCCAGCAGTTTAGGGCTCGCCAGGACCGGGGAGCTGTTTTTT.

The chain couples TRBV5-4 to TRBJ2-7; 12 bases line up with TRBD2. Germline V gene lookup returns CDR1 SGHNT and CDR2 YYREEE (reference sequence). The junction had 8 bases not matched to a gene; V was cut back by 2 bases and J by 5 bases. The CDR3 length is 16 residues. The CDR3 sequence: CASSFPGLAGGHEQYF. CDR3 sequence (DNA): TGTGCCAGCAGCTTTCCGGGGCTAGCGGGAGGGCACGAGCAGTACTTC.

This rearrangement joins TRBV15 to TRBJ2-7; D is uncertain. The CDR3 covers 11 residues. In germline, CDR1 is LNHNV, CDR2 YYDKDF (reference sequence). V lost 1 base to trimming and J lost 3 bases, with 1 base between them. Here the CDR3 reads CATSRGYEQYF. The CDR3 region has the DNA TGTGCCACCAGCAGAGGCTACGAGCAGTACTTC.

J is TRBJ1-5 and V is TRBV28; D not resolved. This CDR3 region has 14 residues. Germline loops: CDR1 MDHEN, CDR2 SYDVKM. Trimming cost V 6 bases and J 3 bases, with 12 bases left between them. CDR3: CASRYSGLNQPQHF. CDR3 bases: TGTGCCAGCAGATACTCGGGCCTCAATCAGCCCCAGCATTTT.

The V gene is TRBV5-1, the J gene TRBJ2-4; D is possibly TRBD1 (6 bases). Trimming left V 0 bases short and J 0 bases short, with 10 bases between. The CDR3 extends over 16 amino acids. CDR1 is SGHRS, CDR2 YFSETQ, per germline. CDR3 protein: CASSLGQGLAKNIQYF. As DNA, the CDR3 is TGCGCCAGCAGCTTGGGGCAGGGGCTAGCCAAAAACATTCAGTACTTC.

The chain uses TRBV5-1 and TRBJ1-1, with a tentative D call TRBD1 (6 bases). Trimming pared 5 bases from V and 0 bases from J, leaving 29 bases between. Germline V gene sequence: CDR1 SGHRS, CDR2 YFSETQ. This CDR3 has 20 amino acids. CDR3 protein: CASSRGNTATTGQLNTEAFF. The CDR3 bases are TGCGCCAGCAGTCGGGGTAATACGGCTACAACAGGACAGTTGAACACTGAAGCTTTCTTT.

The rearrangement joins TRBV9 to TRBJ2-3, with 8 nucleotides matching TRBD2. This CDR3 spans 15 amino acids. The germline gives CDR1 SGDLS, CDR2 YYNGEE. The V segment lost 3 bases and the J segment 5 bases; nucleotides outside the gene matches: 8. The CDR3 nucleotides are TGTGCCAGCAGCGGCCAGCGGGAGTTTGGAGATACGCAGTATTTT. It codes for CASSGQREFGDTQYF.

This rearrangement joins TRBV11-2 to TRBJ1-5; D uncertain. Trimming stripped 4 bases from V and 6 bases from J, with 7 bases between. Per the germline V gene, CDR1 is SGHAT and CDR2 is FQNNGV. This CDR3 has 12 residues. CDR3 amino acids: CASSSGPQPQHF. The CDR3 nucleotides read TGTGCCAGCAGCTCCGGGCCTCAGCCCCAGCATTTT.

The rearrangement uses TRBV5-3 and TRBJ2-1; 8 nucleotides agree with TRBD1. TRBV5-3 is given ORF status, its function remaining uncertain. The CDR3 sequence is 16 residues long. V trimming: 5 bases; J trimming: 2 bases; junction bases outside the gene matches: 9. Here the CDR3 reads CARSYSGQGAYNEQFF. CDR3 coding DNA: TGTGCCAGAAGTTACTCCGGACAGGGCGCCTACAATGAGCAGTTCTTC.

CDR3 amino acids: CASSLLTENTEAFF. CDR3 DNA sequence: TGCGCCAGCAGCTTACTGACAGAGAACACTGAAGCTTTCTTT. The chain carries TRBV5-1 and TRBJ1-1; D is possibly TRBD1 (5 bases). Germline assignment: CDR1 SGHRS and CDR2 YFSETQ. Trimming removed 2 bases at V and 1 base at J, with 9 bases between. CDR3 length equals 14 residues.

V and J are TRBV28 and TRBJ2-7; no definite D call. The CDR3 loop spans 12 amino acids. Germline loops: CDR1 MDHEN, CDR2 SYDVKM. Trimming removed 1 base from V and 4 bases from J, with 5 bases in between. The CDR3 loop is CASSLFGYEQYF. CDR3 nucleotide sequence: TGTGCCAGCAGTTTATTCGGGTACGAGCAGTACTTC.

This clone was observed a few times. As DNA, the CDR3 is TGTGCCAGCAGTGGCGAGGGACCCACCTACGAGCAGTACTTC. Translating it yields CASSGEGPTYEQYF. The chain uses TRBV6-1 and TRBJ2-7; the D gene could be TRBD1 or TRBD2 (5 bases each). Trimming shortened V by 4 bases and J by 2 bases, and 12 bases separated the two germline ends. From germline, CDR1 is MNHNS and CDR2 SASEGT. The CDR3 runs 14 residues.

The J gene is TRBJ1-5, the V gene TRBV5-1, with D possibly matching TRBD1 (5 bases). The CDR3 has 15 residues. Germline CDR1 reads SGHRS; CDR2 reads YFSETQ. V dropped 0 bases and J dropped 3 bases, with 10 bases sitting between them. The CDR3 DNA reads TGCGCCAGCAGCTTGGACACAGGCCACAATCAGCCCCAGCATTTT. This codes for CASSLDTGHNQPQHF.

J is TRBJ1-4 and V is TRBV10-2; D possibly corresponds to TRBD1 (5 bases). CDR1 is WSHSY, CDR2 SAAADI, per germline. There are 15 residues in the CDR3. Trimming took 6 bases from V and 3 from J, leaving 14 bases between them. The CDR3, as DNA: TGCGCCAGCAGGGGGGTCTGGGAGCCTAATGAAAAACTGTTTTTT. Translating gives CASRGVWEPNEKLFF.

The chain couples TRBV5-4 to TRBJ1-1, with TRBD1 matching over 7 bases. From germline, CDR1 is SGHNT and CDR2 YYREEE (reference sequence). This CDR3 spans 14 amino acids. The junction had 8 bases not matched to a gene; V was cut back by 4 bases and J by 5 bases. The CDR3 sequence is CASSLQGVFTEAFF. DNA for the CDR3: TGTGCCAGCAGCCTCCAGGGGGTATTTACTGAAGCTTTCTTT.

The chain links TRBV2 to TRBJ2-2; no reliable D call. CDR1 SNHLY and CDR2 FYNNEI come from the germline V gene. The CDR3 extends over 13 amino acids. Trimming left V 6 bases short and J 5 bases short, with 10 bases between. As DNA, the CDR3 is TGTGCCAGCAGGGGGATTTGGACCGGGGAGCTGTTTTTT. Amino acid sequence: CASRGIWTGELFF.